These T cell receptor beta chains were read from a single sample in a study of regulatory T cells in long-lasting Graves disease. A single record per CDR3 protein comes from TCRdb applying MiXCR to the multiplex PCR reads. The repertoire consists of hundreds of thousands of distinct CDR3 sequences, with 21% occurring once and the leading ten covering roughly an eighth. The material was peripheral blood mononuclear cells (PBMCs), obtained when the disease was refractory, from a patient treated with antithyroid drugs. Receptors originate from a female donor with Graves disease. The CDR3 runs from the conserved cysteine through the conserved F or W. A D gene is named only where the DNA matches it firmly. Only part of the rows carry a size: once, few, many, or a class if the clone is expanded.

>16|TRBV6-9|TRBJ2-2|TRBD2|NA
CASSYGLAGENGELFF
TGTGCCAGCAGTTACGGACTAGCGGGAGAGAACGGGGAGCTGTTTTTT
>15|TRBV12-3/TRBV12-4|TRBJ2-5|TRBD2|many
CASSSRFSGGETQYF
TGTGCCAGCAGTTCCCGGTTCTCGGGAGGAGAGACCCAGTACTTC
>18|TRBV20-1|TRBJ2-5|TRBD2|many
CSAMTFRTSGSVSVAQYF
TGCAGTGCTATGACCTTCCGGACTAGCGGGAGTGTAAGCGTGGCCCAGTACTTC
>12|TRBV27|TRBJ2-2|NA|many
CAYRVDTGELFF
TGTGCGTATAGGGTGGACACCGGGGAGCTGTTTTTT
>14|TRBV6-1|TRBJ2-7|NA|many
CATGPPVPVYEQYF
TGTGCCACCGGACCGCCAGTTCCCGTCTACGAGCAGTACTTC
>14|TRBV12-3/TRBV12-4|TRBJ1-1|TRBD1|many
CASSLAGQASEAFF
TGTGCCAGCAGTTTAGCCGGACAGGCCTCCGAAGCTTTCTTT
>20|TRBV19|TRBJ1-1|NA|few
CASSIGRYREDEGMNTEAFF
TGTGCCAGTAGTATAGGGCGGTATCGGGAGGATGAGGGGATGAACACTGAAGCTTTCTTT
>14|TRBV4-1|TRBJ2-1|NA|few
CASSQDIGTYEQFF
TGCGCCAGCAGCCAAGATATAGGAACGTATGAGCAGTTCTTC
>16|TRBV4-1|TRBJ2-7|TRBD2|few
CASSRGITSGSYEQYF
TGCGCCAGCAGCCGAGGTATCACTAGCGGTTCCTACGAGCAGTACTTC
>14|TRBV4-1|TRBJ2-7|NA|NA
CASSQVEGGYEQYF
TGCGCCAGCAGCCAAGTTGAAGGGGGATACGAGCAGTACTTC
>16|TRBV5-1|TRBJ1-1|TRBD1|many
CASSSTYRGQNTEAFF
TGCGCCAGCAGTTCTACTTACAGGGGCCAGAACACTGAAGCTTTCTTT
>15|TRBV9|TRBJ1-4|TRBD1|NA
CASSAGTATNEKLFF
TGTGCCAGCAGCGCCGGGACAGCAACTAATGAAAAACTGTTTTTT
>16|TRBV30|TRBJ1-6|TRBD1|NA
CAWSARTGEYNSPLHF
TGTGCCTGGAGCGCAAGGACAGGGGAATATAATTCACCCCTCCACTTT
>12|TRBV28|TRBJ1-6|NA|many
CASRGTAAPLHF
TGTGCCAGCAGGGGGACCGCGGCACCCCTCCACTTT
>11|TRBV5-1|TRBJ2-5|NA|NA
CASYEGETQYF
TGCGCCAGCTATGAGGGGGAGACCCAGTACTTC
>15|TRBV28|TRBJ2-2|TRBD2|many
CASSKGLAGGGELFF
TGTGCCAGCAGCAAAGGGCTAGCGGGAGGAGGGGAGCTGTTTTTT
>15|TRBV11-2|TRBJ2-2|TRBD2|many
CASSPSLAGAGELFF
TGTGCCAGCAGCCCCTCTCTAGCGGGAGCCGGGGAGCTGTTTTTT
>16|TRBV7-2|TRBJ2-5|NA|NA
CASSQGPGGRQETQYF
TGTGCCAGCAGCCAGGGGCCGGGAGGACGACAAGAGACCCAGTACTTC
>13|TRBV20-1|TRBJ1-5|NA|many
CSTYGTLNQPQHF
TGCAGTACTTACGGGACACTAAATCAGCCCCAGCATTTT
>15|TRBV12-3/TRBV12-4|TRBJ2-4|TRBD2|many
CASSLGTSGSDIQYF
TGTGCCAGCAGTTTAGGGACTAGCGGGAGTGACATTCAGTACTTC
>15|TRBV4-1|TRBJ2-5|TRBD1|many
CASSQGGTGEETQYF
TGCGCCAGCAGCCAAGGGGGGACAGGAGAAGAGACCCAGTACTTC
>15|TRBV7-3|TRBJ1-1|NA|many
CASSLIPVMNTEAFF
TGTGCCAGCAGCTTAATTCCAGTGATGAACACTGAAGCTTTCTTT
>14|TRBV7-8|TRBJ2-1|NA|few
CASSLGGGANEQFF
TGTGCCAGCAGCTTAGGGGGTGGGGCAAATGAGCAGTTCTTC
>12|TRBV28|TRBJ1-1|NA|many
CASGSRGRAAFF
TGTGCCAGCGGCTCAAGAGGTCGAGCAGCTTTCTTT
>15|TRBV3-1|TRBJ1-5|NA|NA
CASSQDPMENQPQHF
TGTGCCAGCAGCCAAGATCCGATGGAGAATCAGCCCCAGCATTTT
>17|TRBV11-2|TRBJ2-6|NA|few
CASSNPRQVGGANVLTF
TGTGCCAGCAGCAATCCCCGGCAGGTCGGTGGGGCCAACGTCCTGACTTTC
>14|TRBV30|TRBJ1-1|TRBD1|many
CAWNRQGMGTEAFF
TGTGCCTGGAACCGACAGGGGATGGGCACTGAAGCTTTCTTT
>14|TRBV5-1|TRBJ2-7|NA|NA
CASSLHLGSYEQYF
TGCGCCAGCAGTCTACACCTAGGGTCCTACGAGCAGTACTTC
>14|TRBV10-3|TRBJ1-2|NA|many
CAISVGELLDGYTF
TGTGCCATCAGTGTAGGCGAACTGTTGGATGGCTACACCTTC
>14|TRBV24-1|TRBJ1-1|TRBD1|many
CATSEATGSTEAFF
TGTGCCACCAGTGAAGCGACAGGGTCCACTGAAGCTTTCTTT
>16|TRBV4-1|TRBJ2-6|NA|few
CASSQDRAVRANVLTF
TGCGCCAGCAGCCAAGATCGGGCCGTGAGGGCCAACGTCCTGACTTTC
>16|TRBV3-1|TRBJ2-7|NA|NA
CASSKEGGGHPYEQYF
TGTGCCAGCAGCAAAGAAGGGGGGGGGCACCCCTACGAGCAGTACTTC
>14|TRBV28|TRBJ1-4|NA|many
CASSFGATNEKLFF
TGTGCCAGCAGTTTCGGGGCAACTAATGAAAAACTGTTTTTT
>16|TRBV18|TRBJ1-1|NA|NA
CASSKDRLGINTEAFF
TGTGCCAGCTCAAAGGACAGACTCGGTATCAACACTGAAGCTTTCTTT
>13|TRBV20-1|TRBJ1-2|NA|NA
CSAILDSNYGYTF
TGCAGTGCCATACTGGACAGCAACTATGGCTACACCTTC
>18|TRBV27|TRBJ2-3|TRBD2|NA
CASSFLREGLPTTDTQYF
TGTGCCAGCAGTTTCTTGCGGGAGGGTCTACCGACCACAGATACGCAGTATTTT
>12|TRBV2|TRBJ2-3|NA|NA
CASTGGADTQYF
TGTGCCAGCACCGGTGGGGCAGATACGCAGTATTTT
>15|TRBV4-1|TRBJ2-5|NA|NA
CASSQFADLQETQYF
TGCGCCAGCAGCCAATTTGCGGACCTCCAAGAGACCCAGTACTTC
>15|TRBV12-3/TRBV12-4|TRBJ1-5|TRBD1|many
CASSRRGLSNQPQHF
TGTGCCAGCAGCCGAAGGGGGCTTAGCAATCAGCCCCAGCATTTT
>13|TRBV20-1|TRBJ2-3|TRBD2|once
CSAKERELVTQYF
TGCAGTGCTAAGGAGCGGGAGCTTGTTACGCAGTATTTT
>13|TRBV11-2|TRBJ2-1|NA|NA
CASSLALANEQFF
TGTGCCAGCAGCTTAGCACTAGCCAATGAGCAGTTCTTC
>11|TRBV2|TRBJ1-2|NA|many
CASNQFYGYTF
TGTGCCAGCAACCAATTCTATGGCTACACCTTC